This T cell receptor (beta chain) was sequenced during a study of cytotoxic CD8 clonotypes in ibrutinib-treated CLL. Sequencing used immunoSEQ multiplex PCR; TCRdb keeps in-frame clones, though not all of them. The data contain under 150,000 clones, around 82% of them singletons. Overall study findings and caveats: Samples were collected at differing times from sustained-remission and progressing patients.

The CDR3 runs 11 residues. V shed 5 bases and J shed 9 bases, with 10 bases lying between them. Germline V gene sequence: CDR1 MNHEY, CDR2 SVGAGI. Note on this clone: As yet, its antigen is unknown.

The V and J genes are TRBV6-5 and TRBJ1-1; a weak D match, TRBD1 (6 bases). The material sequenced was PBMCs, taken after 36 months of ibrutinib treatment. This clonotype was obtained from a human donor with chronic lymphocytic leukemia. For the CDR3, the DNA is TGTGCCAGCAGTCAAGGACAGAAAGCTTTCTTT. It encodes CASSQGQKAFF.